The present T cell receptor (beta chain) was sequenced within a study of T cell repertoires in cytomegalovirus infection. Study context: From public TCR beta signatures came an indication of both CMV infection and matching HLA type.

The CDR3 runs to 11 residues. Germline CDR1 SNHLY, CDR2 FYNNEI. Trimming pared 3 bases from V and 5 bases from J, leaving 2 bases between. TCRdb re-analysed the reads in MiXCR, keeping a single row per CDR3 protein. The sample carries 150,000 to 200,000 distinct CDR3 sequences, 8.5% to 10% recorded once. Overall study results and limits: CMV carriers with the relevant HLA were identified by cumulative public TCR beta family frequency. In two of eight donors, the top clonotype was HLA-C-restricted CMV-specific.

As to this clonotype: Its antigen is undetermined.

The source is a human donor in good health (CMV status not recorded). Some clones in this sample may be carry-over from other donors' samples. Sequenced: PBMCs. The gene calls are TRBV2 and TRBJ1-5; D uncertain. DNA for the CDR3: TGTGCCAGCAGTGATCATCAGCCCCAGCATTTT. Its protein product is CASSDHQPQHF.